Reported below is one TCR beta chain. Its antigen is currently unknown. Profiling relied on immunoSEQ multiplex PCR, and the TCRdb table lists in-frame clones only, not all of them. The table includes around 75,000 clones, 85% detected once. This entry comes from a study of cytomegalovirus exposure and HLA in healthy donors. General study results and limits: The TCR clusters that emerged in the first cohort tended, a later analysis found, to co-occur in the 120 or so validation repertoires.

Specimen: PBMCs. The sequence was obtained from a man aged 25-40 years in good health and CMV-seronegative.

CDR3 sequence (DNA): TGTGCCAGCAGCCTATCGGGTAGCGACAATGAGCAGTTCTTC. It yields the protein CASSLSGSDNEQFF. The chain carries TRBV9 and TRBJ2-1; TRBD2 is a possible D gene (5 bases). CDR1 and CDR2 from the germline V gene are SGDLS and YYNGEE. The V end lost 4 bases, the J end lost 5 bases, and 13 bases lay between the germline ends. This CDR3 comprises 14 residues.